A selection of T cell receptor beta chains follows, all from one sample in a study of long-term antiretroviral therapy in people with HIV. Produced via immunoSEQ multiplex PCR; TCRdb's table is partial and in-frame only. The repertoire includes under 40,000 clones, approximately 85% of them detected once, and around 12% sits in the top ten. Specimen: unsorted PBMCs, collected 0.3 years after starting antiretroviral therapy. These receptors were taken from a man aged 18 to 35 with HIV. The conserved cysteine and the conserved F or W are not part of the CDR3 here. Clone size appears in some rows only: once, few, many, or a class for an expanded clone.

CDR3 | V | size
ASSELAGGQETQY | TRBV6-1 | -
ASSLGQGPYEQY | TRBV27 | -
ASSFTRTGENEQF | TRBV7-2 | -
ASSLALREKGETQY | TRBV7-6 | -
ASSIADGDEQF | TRBV19 | -
ASSLQWGDTQY | TRBV27 | once
ASNYRGTYTEAF | TRBV28 | -
ASSLAPGQINEKLF | TRBV7-9 | -
ASGDGRYSGANVLT | TRBV9 | -
ASSPRRASYEQY | TRBV27 | few
ASSASGSPYEQY | TRBV19 | -
ASSLSPGGQQPQH | TRBV11-2 | -
ASSQERGLVGEKLF | TRBV4-2 | -
ASSLKGMNTEAF | TRBV11-2 | -
ASSLGPSAYEQY | TRBV7-2 | -
AWSRQGDQPQH | TRBV30 | -
AWSGPGTSGGRGETQY | TRBV30 | -
ASKGVTGTFYGYT | TRBV2 | -
AIKRTSGESFSYNEQF | TRBV10-3 | -
ASKTDATSGNTIY | TRBV6-5 | -
ASSQNRGLNYGYT | TRBV9 | once
ASSVGDSSYEQY | TRBV9 | -
ASSGVGMGVRNTEAF | TRBV2 | -
ASSLWETGADGYT | TRBV28 | -